This T cell receptor (beta chain) was identified during a study of blood T cell repertoires in COVID-19. Study-wide background: The study drew acute and convalescent COVID-19 samples from the United States, Italy and Spain. Sources were T cells, B-cell-depleted T cells, or PBMCs; the material itself was cDNA or gDNA.

TCRdb keeps only in-frame clones here, not all; method: immunoSEQ multiplex PCR. Among about 210,000 clones listed, around 84% were seen once. This TCR was sampled from a human donor in a cohort sampled during active COVID-19. The sample was peripheral blood.

The CDR3 DNA is TGTGCCAGCAGCCAAAACGGGGATCCCGGGGAGCTGTTTTTT. Translation: CASSQNGDPGELFF. The V call is TRBV7-3, the J call TRBJ2-2; the D gene is possibly TRBD2 (5 bases). Germline V gives CDR1 SGHTA, CDR2 FQGTGA. V was trimmed by 5 bases and J by 6 bases, leaving 13 bases between them. The CDR3 runs to 14 residues.